A single sample gave rise to the 10 T cell receptor beta chains below, sequenced in a study of blood T cell repertoires in COVID-19. Sequencing was performed with immunoSEQ multiplex PCR; in TCRdb, only in-frame clones are kept and a portion is missing. This sample has 250,000 to 300,000 clones, with approximately 80% found just once. Sequences were obtained from peripheral blood. These receptors were taken from a man between 60 and 75 years old with acute or convalescent COVID-19.

V is TRBV7-9 and J is TRBJ2-3; 8 nucleotides line up with TRBD1. Germline-derived CDR1 and CDR2 are SEHNR and FQNEAQ (reference sequence). The trim removed 5 bases at V and 5 bases at J, leaving 6 bases unmatched. The CDR3 runs 14 residues. CDR3 sequence (DNA): TGTGCCAGCAGCCTGCGGACAGGGCGAGATACGCAGTATTTT. As protein: CASSLRTGRDTQYF.

There are a few counts of this clone. V is TRBV18 and J is TRBJ2-3; 7 bases align to TRBD1. From germline, CDR1 is KGHSH and CDR2 LQKENI. V shed 4 bases, J shed 3 bases, and the junction held 4 bases outside the gene matches. CDR3 length: 14 amino acids. The CDR3 is CASSQTGDTDTQYF. Here the CDR3 DNA reads TGTGCCAGCTCACAAACAGGGGATACAGATACGCAGTATTTT.

The chain joins TRBV7-9 to TRBJ2-7; D gene uncertain. CDR3 length: 14 residues. The ends were cut back, 3 bases at V and 2 bases at J, with 11 bases in the middle. Germline V gene lookup returns CDR1 SEHNR and CDR2 FQNEAQ (reference sequence). The CDR3 reads CASSFPPNTYEQYF. For the CDR3, the DNA is TGTGCCAGCAGCTTTCCCCCAAACACCTACGAGCAGTACTTC.

The CDR3 spells CSVDRDRGQGGGYTF. DNA of the CDR3: TGCAGCGTTGACCGGGACAGGGGGCAGGGGGGAGGCTACACCTTC. The V call is TRBV29-1, the J call TRBJ1-2; 12 nucleotides match TRBD1. Per germline, CDR1 SQVTM and CDR2 ANQGSEA. The CDR3 is 15 residues long. V lost 3 bases and J lost 8; bases outside the gene matches: 10.

The gene calls are TRBV7-3 and TRBJ2-7, with a tentative D call TRBD1 (5 bases). Trimming stripped 4 bases from V and 7 bases from J, with 14 bases between. Germline V lookup: CDR1 SGHTA, CDR2 FQGTGA. The CDR3 sequence is 13 residues long. The CDR3 protein is CASSSLGDGEQYF. Here the CDR3 DNA reads TGTGCCAGCAGCTCGCTAGGGGATGGGGAGCAGTACTTC.

The chain has TRBV7-8 and TRBJ2-7, with D unresolved. CDR3 length equals 14 residues. CDR1 is SGHVS and CDR2 is FQNEAQ in the germline V gene. Trimming left V 1 base short and J 0 bases short, with 7 bases between. CDR3 bases: TGTGCCAGCAGCTTAGTGGCGGCCTCCTACGAGCAGTACTTC. Translation gives CASSLVAASYEQYF.

V gene TRBV19 combines with J gene TRBJ2-2; 8 bases are shared with TRBD1. V shed 8 bases, J shed 4 bases, and the junction held 6 bases outside the gene matches. Germline CDR1 reads LNHDA; CDR2 reads SQIVND (reference sequence). The CDR3 spans 14 residues. This CDR3 is CASWTGWSTGELFF. DNA for the CDR3: TGTGCCAGTTGGACAGGGTGGAGCACCGGGGAGCTGTTTTTT.

The chain has TRBV2 and TRBJ2-5; 8 positions agree with TRBD2. V trimming: 11 bases; J trimming: 5 bases; junction bases outside the gene matches: 10. In germline, CDR1 is SNHLY, CDR2 FYNNEI. CDR3 length: 13 residues. The CDR3 spells CADSGRELETQYF. CDR3 bases: TGTGCCGACAGCGGGAGAGAGCTGGAGACCCAGTACTTC.

V usage is TRBV6-6 and J usage is TRBJ2-3; D perhaps matches TRBD1 (5 bases). The CDR3 is made up of 15 amino acids. From germline, CDR1 is MNHNY and CDR2 SVGAGI (reference sequence). V lost 7 bases, J lost 2 bases, and 16 bases lay in between. In DNA form, the CDR3 reads TGTGCCAGCATCTACCTCGGCAGGGACACAGATACGCAGTATTTT. This translates into CASIYLGRDTDTQYF.

The rearrangement uses TRBV7-2 and TRBJ2-7; 7 bases fit TRBD2. Germline V CDR1 and CDR2: SGHTA, FQGNSA. With V trimmed by 5 bases and J by 3 bases, 10 bases remained unmatched. The CDR3 spans 15 residues. The CDR3 sequence is CASSRLGGAGYEQYF. In DNA form, the CDR3 reads TGTGCCAGCAGCCGCTTGGGAGGGGCGGGCTACGAGCAGTACTTC.